This T cell receptor beta chain stems from a study of T cell responses to AZD1222 COVID-19 vaccine. Here immunoSEQ multiplex PCR was the method, and the copy in TCRdb shows in-frame clones only, minus some. The sample records about 120,000 clones, approximately 86% being singletons. Findings of the study overall: The study sampled repertoires only after the peak T cell response. Seropositive status at baseline applied to only 6 or 7 AZD1222 recipients. Nearly half of the spike-specific TCRs reportedly recognize variant regions that carry no mutations.

To note about this clone: Its specificity is unknown.

Germline V lookup: CDR1 SGHRS, CDR2 YFSETQ. The CDR3 totals 13 residues. Trimming shortened V by 7 bases and J by 4 bases, and 14 bases separated the two germline ends. The rearrangement links TRBV5-1 to TRBJ1-2; D is undetermined. Source: peripheral blood, taken 28 days after the second AZD1222 dose. This TCR was sampled from an adult who received the AZD1222 COVID-19 vaccine. The CDR3 DNA reads as TGCGCCAGCCGCCCCCCTGCCGGCTATGGCTACACCTTC. Translating gives CASRPPAGYGYTF.